Here is one T cell receptor beta chain with its context. Germline CDR1 SGHRS, CDR2 YFSETQ. The CDR3 runs 13 residues. V lost 6 bases and J lost 2; bases outside the gene matches: 3. The entry originates in a study of blood T cell repertoires in COVID-19. Libraries were prepared by immunoSEQ multiplex PCR; TCRdb keeps only in-frame clonotypes and omits some of them. Of roughly 360,000 clones listed, around 87% are singletons. Sample: PBMCs or T cells enriched from blood (not recorded which). The J gene is TRBJ2-3, the V gene TRBV5-1; 7 bases fit TRBD2. The receptor's source is a man younger than 45 who had recovered from COVID-19. For the CDR3, the DNA is TGCGCCAGCACGGGGGGAGCCACAGATACGCAGTATTTT. Translated, it gives CASTGGATDTQYF.